The 21 T cell receptor beta chains below come from one sample, sequenced in a study of T cells expressing NK-cell markers. TCRdb re-called the 5' RACE reads and gives one entry per CDR3 protein, without DNA. In total, the table holds 25,000 to 35,000 distinct CDR3 sequences. The sequenced sample was blood T cells: a sorted CD56 or NKG2C T cell subset, CD4+ or CD8+ T cells, or bulk PBMC T cells (not recorded which). The source of these receptors is a woman aged 18-70 years in good health.

This chain joins TRBV20-1 and TRBJ1-5; TCRdb's D gene call, TRBD1, goes unchecked for lack of DNA. The germline V gene has CDR1 DFQATT and CDR2 SNEGSKA (reference sequence). The CDR3 has 15 amino acids. The CDR3 loop reads CSASRGRPLDQPQHF.

V gene TRBV27 combines with J gene TRBJ1-1; TCRdb calls TRBD1, which cannot be checked without DNA. The germline gives CDR1 MNHEY, CDR2 SMNVEV (reference sequence). This CDR3 is built from 14 residues. This CDR3 is CASSFGGQSTEAFF.

This rearrangement joins TRBV12-3 or TRBV12-4 to TRBJ1-1; TCRdb designates TRBD1, a call that cannot be tested without DNA. This CDR3 spans 14 amino acids. The CDR3 sequence: CASSLGQGWTEAFF.

The V and J genes are TRBV19 and TRBJ2-7. This CDR3 comprises 16 residues. The germline V gene encodes CDR1 LNHDA and CDR2 SQIVND (reference sequence). CDR3 in amino acids: CASSPGSRLSSYEQYF.

The chain uses TRBV4-2 and TRBJ2-5. The CDR3 sequence is 13 residues long. Germline V gives CDR1 LGHNA, CDR2 YNFKEQ. CDR3 residues: CASSQVLGETQYF.

This sequence joins TRBV19 and TRBJ2-2. The length of the CDR3 is 13 residues. Germline CDR1 reads LNHDA; CDR2 reads SQIVND (reference sequence). This CDR3 reads CASSRRETGELFF. Based on the CDR3 plus reference TRBV19 and TRBJ2-2, the full variable domain is DGGITQSPKYLFRKEGQNVTLSCEQNLNHDAMYWYRQDPGQGLRLIYYSQIVNDFQKGDIAEGYSVSREKKESFPLTVTSAQKNPTAFYLCASSRRETGELFFGEGSRLTVL.

This chain joins TRBV5-6 and TRBJ2-7. The CDR3 totals 13 residues. Germline V gene sequence: CDR1 SGHDT, CDR2 YYEEEE. The CDR3 loop reads CASSLDSTYEQYF.

The chain recombines TRBV5-1 with TRBJ1-1; TCRdb returns TRBD1, unconfirmable since there is no DNA. Looked up from germline, CDR1 is SGHRS and CDR2 is YFSETQ. The CDR3 length is 14 residues. Here the CDR3 reads CASSPGHRNTEAFF.

The CDR3: CASTRGGDEQFF. This chain uses TRBV7-9 with TRBJ2-1; the TCRdb call, TRBD1, lacks DNA for checking. Germline CDR1 is SEHNR and CDR2 is FQNEAQ (reference sequence). The CDR3 is 12 residues long.

The chain uses TRBV7-9 and TRBJ2-1; without DNA, the TCRdb call of TRBD2 cannot be checked. Germline V gene sequence: CDR1 SEHNR, CDR2 FQNEAQ (reference sequence). This CDR3 has 14 residues. The CDR3 loop is CASSSPSVGIEQFF.

V gene TRBV20-1 combines with J gene TRBJ2-1; there is no DNA to check the TCRdb D call of TRBD1. Germline V lookup: CDR1 DFQATT, CDR2 SNEGSKA (reference sequence). The CDR3 spans 15 residues. The CDR3 here is CSAPPHGRAYNEQFF.

The chain carries TRBV27 and TRBJ1-2; TCRdb's D call of TRBD1 is untestable without DNA. This CDR3 has 12 residues. Germline values: CDR1 MNHEY, CDR2 SMNVEV (reference sequence). This chain's CDR3 is CASRGTYYGYTF.

This chain joins TRBV3-1 and TRBJ2-1; TCRdb calls TRBD2, which cannot be checked without DNA. This CDR3 comprises 16 residues. Germline loops: CDR1 LGHDT, CDR2 YNNKEL (reference sequence). The CDR3 protein is CASSHRTSGSSGEQFF.

The V call is TRBV2, the J call TRBJ2-7. CDR3 length equals 14 residues. The germline CDR1 and CDR2 sequences are SNHLY and FYNNEI. CDR3: CASSEPLDQSEQYF.

V usage is TRBV6-2 or TRBV6-3 and J usage is TRBJ2-1; lacking DNA, the TRBD1 call made by TCRdb goes unchecked. Germline CDR1 and CDR2: MNHEY and SVGEGT. The CDR3 length is 15 residues. The CDR3 loop is CASSYPGHLNNEQFF.

The CDR3 sequence is CASSLGAFGLGPTDTQYF. V usage is TRBV5-1 and J usage is TRBJ2-3; lacking DNA, the TRBD1 call made by TCRdb goes unchecked. CDR1 is SGHRS and CDR2 is YFSETQ in the germline V gene. The CDR3 length is 18 residues.

The genes are TRBV7-9 and TRBJ2-7; the D call from TCRdb, TRBD2, cannot be confirmed without DNA. This CDR3 region has 14 residues. Per germline, CDR1 SEHNR and CDR2 FQNEAQ (reference sequence). CDR3 protein: CASSSGSASYEQYF.

This sequence joins TRBV3-1 and TRBJ1-2; TCRdb reports TRBD1, a call that lacks DNA to check it against. CDR3 length: 14 residues. Germline CDR1 is LGHDT and CDR2 is YNNKEL (reference sequence). CDR3 residues: CASTDGGITYGYTF.

This rearrangement joins TRBV4-1 to TRBJ2-1; TCRdb designates TRBD2, a call that cannot be tested without DNA. The CDR3 contains 18 residues. CDR1 is MGHRA and CDR2 is YSYEKL in the germline V gene. This chain's CDR3 is CASSQDGPGGPTYNEQFF.

The chain recombines TRBV12-3 or TRBV12-4 with TRBJ2-1. This CDR3 comprises 14 residues. The CDR3 loop reads CASSTSGDYNEQFF.

This chain links TRBV2 with TRBJ2-1; the D gene TCRdb calls, TRBD1, cannot be checked with no DNA. The CDR3 consists of 11 residues. From germline, CDR1 is SNHLY and CDR2 FYNNEI. This CDR3 reads CASRLGGEQFF.